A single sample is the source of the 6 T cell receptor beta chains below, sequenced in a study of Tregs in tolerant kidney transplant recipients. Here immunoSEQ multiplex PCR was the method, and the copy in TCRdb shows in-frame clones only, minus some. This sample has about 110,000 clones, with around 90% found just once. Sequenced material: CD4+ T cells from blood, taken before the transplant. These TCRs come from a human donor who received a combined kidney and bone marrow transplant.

DNA for the CDR3: TGTGCCAGCAGCTCAGGGGGCGCGGTGAACACTGAAGCTTTCTTT. This encodes CASSSGGAVNTEAFF. V gene TRBV28 combines with J gene TRBJ1-1, with TRBD1 matching over 8 bases. In germline, CDR1 is MDHEN, CDR2 SYDVKM. This CDR3 has 15 residues. Trimming removed 6 bases from V and 0 bases from J; junction bases left unmatched: 6.

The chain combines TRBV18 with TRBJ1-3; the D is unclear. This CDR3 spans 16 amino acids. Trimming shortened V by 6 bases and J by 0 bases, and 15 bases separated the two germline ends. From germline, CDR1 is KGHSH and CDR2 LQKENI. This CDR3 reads CASSVLPESSGNTIYF. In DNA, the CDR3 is TGTGCCAGCTCGGTCCTCCCGGAGAGCTCTGGAAACACCATATATTTT.

The CDR3 DNA reads as TGTGCCAGCTCACCGACAGGGATCAACGAGCAGTACTTC. Translation: CASSPTGINEQYF. V usage is TRBV18 and J usage is TRBJ2-7, with TRBD1 matching over 7 bases. The CDR3 length is 13 residues. CDR1 KGHSH and CDR2 LQKENI come from the germline V gene. With 3 bases clipped from V and 5 bases from J, the junction kept 4 bases outside the gene matches.

CDR3 in DNA: TGTGCCAGCAGCGGAACCGGACAGGGTGGCGAGACCCAGTACTTC. The encoded protein is CASSGTGQGGETQYF. V usage is TRBV28 and J usage is TRBJ2-5; 8 bases are a match to TRBD1. Per the germline V gene, CDR1 is MDHEN and CDR2 is SYDVKM. The CDR3 sequence is 15 residues long. V shed 6 bases, J shed 5 bases, and the junction held 11 bases outside the gene matches.

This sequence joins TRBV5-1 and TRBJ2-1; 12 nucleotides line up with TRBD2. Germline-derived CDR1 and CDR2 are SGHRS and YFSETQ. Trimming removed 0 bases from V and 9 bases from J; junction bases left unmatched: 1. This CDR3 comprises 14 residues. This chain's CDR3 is CASSLELAGGEQFF. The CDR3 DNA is TGCGCCAGCAGCTTGGAACTAGCGGGAGGTGAGCAGTTCTTC.

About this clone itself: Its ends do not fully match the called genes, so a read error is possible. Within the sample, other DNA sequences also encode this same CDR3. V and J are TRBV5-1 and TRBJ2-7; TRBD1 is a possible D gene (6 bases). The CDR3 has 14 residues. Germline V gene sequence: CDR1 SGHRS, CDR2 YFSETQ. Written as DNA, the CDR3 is TGCGCCAGCAGCGTTCGGGACACCTCCTATGAGCAGTACTTC. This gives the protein CASSVRDTSYEQYF.